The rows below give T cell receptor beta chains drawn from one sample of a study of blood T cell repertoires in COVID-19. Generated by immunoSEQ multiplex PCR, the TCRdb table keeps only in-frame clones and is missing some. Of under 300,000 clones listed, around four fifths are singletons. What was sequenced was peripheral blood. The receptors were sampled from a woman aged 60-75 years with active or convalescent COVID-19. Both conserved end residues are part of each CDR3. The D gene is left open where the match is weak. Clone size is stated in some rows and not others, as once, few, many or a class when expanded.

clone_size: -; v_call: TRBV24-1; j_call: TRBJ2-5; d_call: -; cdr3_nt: TGTGCCACCAGCGGAGGGGGGGCTGGGGAGACCCAGTACTTC; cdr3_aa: CATSGGGAGETQYF
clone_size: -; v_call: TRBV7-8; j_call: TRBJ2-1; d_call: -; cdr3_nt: TGTGCCAGCAGCTTAGAAAGGGGTTGGAACAATGAGCAGTTCTTC; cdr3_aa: CASSLERGWNNEQFF
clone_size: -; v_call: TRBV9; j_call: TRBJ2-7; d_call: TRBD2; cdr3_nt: TGTGCCAGCAGCGTAGTAGCGGGAGATGCCTACGAGCAGTACTTC; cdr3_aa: CASSVVAGDAYEQYF
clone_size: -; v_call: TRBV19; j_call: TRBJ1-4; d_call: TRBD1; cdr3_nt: TGTGCCAGTAGTATAGATCCACCCTCCGGGACAGGGAATGAAAAACTGTTTTTT; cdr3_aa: CASSIDPPSGTGNEKLFF
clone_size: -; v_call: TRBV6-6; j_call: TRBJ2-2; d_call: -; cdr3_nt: TGTGCCGGAAGAAAGGGGACCGGGGAGCTGTTTTTT; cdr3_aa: CAGRKGTGELFF
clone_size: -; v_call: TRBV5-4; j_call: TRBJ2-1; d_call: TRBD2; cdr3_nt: TGTGCCAGCAGTGGGCTAGCGGGGACCAATGAGCAGTTCTTC; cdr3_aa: CASSGLAGTNEQFF
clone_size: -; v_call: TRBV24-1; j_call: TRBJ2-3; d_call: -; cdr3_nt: TGTGCCACCAGTGATTTCAGGACAGATACGCAGTATTTT; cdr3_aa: CATSDFRTDTQYF
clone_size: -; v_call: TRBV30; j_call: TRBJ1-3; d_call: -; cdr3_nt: TGTGCCTGGAGTCGGGGGGGGCAGGGCTCTGGAAACACCATATATTTT; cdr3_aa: CAWSRGGQGSGNTIYF
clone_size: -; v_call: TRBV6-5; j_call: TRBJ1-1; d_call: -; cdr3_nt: TGTGCCAGCAGTTTAACAGGTGGGAAAACTGAAGCTTTCTTT; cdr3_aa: CASSLTGGKTEAFF
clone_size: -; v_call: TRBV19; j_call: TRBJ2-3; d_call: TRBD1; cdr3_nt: TGTGCCAGCGGACAGGGGTCAAGTCCCGATACGCAGTATTTT; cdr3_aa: CASGQGSSPDTQYF
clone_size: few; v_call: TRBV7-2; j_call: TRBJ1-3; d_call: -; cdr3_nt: TGTGCCAGCAGCAACAGTCCGGGAAACACCATATATTTT; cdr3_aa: CASSNSPGNTIYF
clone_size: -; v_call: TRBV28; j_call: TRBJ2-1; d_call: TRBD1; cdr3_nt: TGTGCCAGCAGGACCGGGACAGGGGACAATGAGCAGTTCTTC; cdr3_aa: CASRTGTGDNEQFF
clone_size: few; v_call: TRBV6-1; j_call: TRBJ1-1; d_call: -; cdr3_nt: TGTGCCAGCAGTGACCCGGGACACCTGAACACTGAAGCTTTCTTT; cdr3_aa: CASSDPGHLNTEAFF
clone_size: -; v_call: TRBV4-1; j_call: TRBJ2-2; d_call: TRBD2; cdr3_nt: TGCGCCAGCAGCCAAGAGATGACTAGCGGGATAAACACCGGGGAGCTGTTTTTT; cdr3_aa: CASSQEMTSGINTGELFF
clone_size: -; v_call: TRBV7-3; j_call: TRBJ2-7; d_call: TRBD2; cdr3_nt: TGTGCCAGCAGCTTAGGCGCGGGAGTACCCTACGAGCAGTACTTC; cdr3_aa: CASSLGAGVPYEQYF
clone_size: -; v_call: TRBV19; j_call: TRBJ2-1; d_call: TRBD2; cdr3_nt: TGTGCCAGTAATCAGCGGGGGGGAGGAGTTGAGCAGTTCTTC; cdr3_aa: CASNQRGGGVEQFF
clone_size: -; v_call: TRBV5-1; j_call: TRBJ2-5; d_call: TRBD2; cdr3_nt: TGCGCCAGCAGCTTGGGGGGGACTAGCGGGGCGCAAGAGACCCAGTACTTC; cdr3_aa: CASSLGGTSGAQETQYF
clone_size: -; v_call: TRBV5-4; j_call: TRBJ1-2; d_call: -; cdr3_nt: TGTGCCAGCAGCTTGGAAGGGCGGGACTATGGCTACACCTTC; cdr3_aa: CASSLEGRDYGYTF
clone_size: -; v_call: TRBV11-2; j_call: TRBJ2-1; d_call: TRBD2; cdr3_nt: TGTGCCAGCAGCTTACAAGGGAGGGCCTACAATGAGCAGTTCTTC; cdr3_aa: CASSLQGRAYNEQFF
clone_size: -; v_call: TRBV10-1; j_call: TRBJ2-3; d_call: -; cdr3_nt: TGCGCCAGCAGTGAGTCTGGTGGGCCAGATACGCAGTATTTT; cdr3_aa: CASSESGGPDTQYF
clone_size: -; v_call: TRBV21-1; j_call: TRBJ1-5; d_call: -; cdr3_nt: TGTGCCATCATGCATGGCGGGGACAGCGGAGTTGGTGGCAATCAGCCCCAGCATTTT; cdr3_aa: CAIMHGGDSGVGGNQPQHF
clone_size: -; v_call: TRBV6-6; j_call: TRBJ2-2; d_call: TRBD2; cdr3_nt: TGTGCCAGCAGCCCTACTAGCGGGGGAAACACCGGGGAGCTGTTTTTT; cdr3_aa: CASSPTSGGNTGELFF
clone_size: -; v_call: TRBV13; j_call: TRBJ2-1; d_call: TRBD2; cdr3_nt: TGTGCCAGCAGCACCCAGGGACTAGCGGGAGGGCCGGGTGAGCAGTTCTTC; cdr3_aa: CASSTQGLAGGPGEQFF
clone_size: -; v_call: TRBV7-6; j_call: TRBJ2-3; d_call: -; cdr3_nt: TGTGCCAGCAGCTTATACATGGATACGCAGTATTTT; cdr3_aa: CASSLYMDTQYF
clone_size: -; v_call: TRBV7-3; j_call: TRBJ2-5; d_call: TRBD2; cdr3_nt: TGTGCCAGCAGCTTCGGGACTACCAGGGAGACCCAGTACTTC; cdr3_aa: CASSFGTTRETQYF
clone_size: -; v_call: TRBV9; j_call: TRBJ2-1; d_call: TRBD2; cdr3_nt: TGTGCCAGCAGCGGGTCCCGGGGGGATGAGCAGTTCTTC; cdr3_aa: CASSGSRGDEQFF
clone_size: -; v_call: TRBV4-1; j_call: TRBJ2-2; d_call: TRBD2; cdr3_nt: TGCGCCAGCAGCCAAGACAGGACTAGCGGGGGCCCCCGGGAGCTGTTTTTT; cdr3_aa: CASSQDRTSGGPRELFF
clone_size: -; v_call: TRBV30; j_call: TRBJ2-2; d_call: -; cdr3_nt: TGTGCCAGGGGGGGCGGGCTGGAGCTGTTTTTT; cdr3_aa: CARGGGLELFF
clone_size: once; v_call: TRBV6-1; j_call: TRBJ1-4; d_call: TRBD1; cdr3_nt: TGTGCCAGCAGTGAGATGGGACAGATTAATGAAAAACTGTTTTTT; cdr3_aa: CASSEMGQINEKLFF
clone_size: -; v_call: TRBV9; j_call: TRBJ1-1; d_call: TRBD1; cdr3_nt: TGTGCCAGCAGCGCCGGACAGGGGGATACTGAAGCTTTCTTT; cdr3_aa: CASSAGQGDTEAFF
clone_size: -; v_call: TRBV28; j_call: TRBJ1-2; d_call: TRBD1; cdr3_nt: TGTGCCAGCCTCCCCCCGGGGACAGGGTCTAACTATGGCTACACCTTC; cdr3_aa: CASLPPGTGSNYGYTF
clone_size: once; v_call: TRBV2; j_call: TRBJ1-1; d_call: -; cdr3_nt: TGTGCCAGCGGACAGTTTACTGAAGCTTTCTTT; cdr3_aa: CASGQFTEAFF
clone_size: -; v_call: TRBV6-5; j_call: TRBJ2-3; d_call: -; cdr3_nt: TGTGCCAGCAGATTCCTACCATCCACAGATACGCAGTATTTT; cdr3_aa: CASRFLPSTDTQYF
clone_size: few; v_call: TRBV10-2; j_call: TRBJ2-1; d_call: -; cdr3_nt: TGCGCCAGCAAGGAGCGTCCCAATGAGCAGTTCTTC; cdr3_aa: CASKERPNEQFF
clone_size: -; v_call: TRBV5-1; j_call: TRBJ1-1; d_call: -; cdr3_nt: TGCGCCAGCACTTTTTCCGGGGAGACCAAAGCTTTCTTT; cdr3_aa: CASTFSGETKAFF
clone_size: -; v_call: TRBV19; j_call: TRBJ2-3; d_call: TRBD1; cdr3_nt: TGTGCCAGTTGTATCAGGTCAGGGACAGGGGGCGCAGATACGCAGTATTTT; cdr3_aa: CASCIRSGTGGADTQYF
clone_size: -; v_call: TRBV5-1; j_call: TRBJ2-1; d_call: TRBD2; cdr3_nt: TGCGCCAGCAGCTCAAGGACTAGCGGGGGTGGTGATGAACAGTTCTTC; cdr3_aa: CASSSRTSGGGDEQFF
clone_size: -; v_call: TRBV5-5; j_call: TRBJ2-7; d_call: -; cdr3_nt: TGTGCCAGCAGCTTGGCTTTCGGGTACGGCGAGCAGTACTTC; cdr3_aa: CASSLAFGYGEQYF
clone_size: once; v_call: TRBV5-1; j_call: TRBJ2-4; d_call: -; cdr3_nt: TGCGCCAGTACAGAGACCGCGGGCGAAAACATTCAGTACTTC; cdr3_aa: CASTETAGENIQYF
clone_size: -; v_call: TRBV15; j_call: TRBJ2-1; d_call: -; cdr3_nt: TGTGCCACCAGCAGAGAGACGGGAGTTTCTTACAATGAGCAGTTCTTC; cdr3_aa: CATSRETGVSYNEQFF
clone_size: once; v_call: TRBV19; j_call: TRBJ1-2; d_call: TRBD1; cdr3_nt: TGTGCCAGTAGTTCTAAATTCGGGACAGGGGTTAATGGCTACACCTTC; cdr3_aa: CASSSKFGTGVNGYTF